These 21 T cell receptor beta chains came from one sample sequenced in a study of shared clonotypes between healthy human individuals. TCRdb's copy holds only in-frame clones and misses some; the assay was immunoSEQ multiplex PCR. The sample has roughly 2,500,000 clones, 90% to 95% seen once. Sequenced sample: naive CD4+ T cells from PBMCs. This sample's subset: CD45RA+ positively selected. The receptors stem from a young man in good health. Some clones in this sample may be carry-over from other donors' samples.

The genes are TRBV7-2 and TRBJ2-7, with D possibly being TRBD1 or TRBD2 (6 bases each). V was clipped by 5 bases and J by 4 bases, with 15 bases between them. Per the germline V gene, CDR1 is SGHTA and CDR2 is FQGNSA. This CDR3 region has 14 residues. The CDR3 loop reads CASSQGRGRYEQYF. In DNA, the CDR3 is TGTGCCAGCAGCCAGGGCCGGGGGCGGTACGAGCAGTACTTC.

The chain couples TRBV29-1 to TRBJ2-7; D may be TRBD1 or TRBD2 (5 bases each). From germline, CDR1 is SQVTM and CDR2 ANQGSEA. This CDR3 contains 15 residues. Trimming stripped 6 bases from V and 1 base from J, with 19 bases between. CDR3 loop: CSVRIGAAQSYEQYF. Here the CDR3 DNA reads TGCAGCGTCCGGATCGGGGCCGCTCAATCCTACGAGCAGTACTTC.

This rearrangement joins TRBV28 to TRBJ1-5, with D possibly TRBD1 on 5 matching bases. This CDR3 region has 20 residues. From germline, CDR1 is MDHEN and CDR2 SYDVKM. V was clipped by 3 bases and J by 0 bases, with 24 bases between them. The CDR3 sequence is CASSLGLFGRRVDSNQPQHF. DNA of the CDR3: TGTGCCAGCAGTTTGGGACTGTTCGGCCGGAGGGTAGATAGCAATCAGCCCCAGCATTTT.

As DNA, the CDR3 is TGTGCCAGCAGGAAAACGAGAGGGGATGAAAAACTGTTTTTT. It specifies CASRKTRGDEKLFF. V is TRBV11-1 and J is TRBJ1-4; maybe TRBD1 (5 bases). CDR3 length: 14 amino acids. Germline CDR1 and CDR2: SGHAT and FQDESV (reference sequence). Trimming stripped 6 bases from V and 6 bases from J, with 14 bases between.

The V gene is TRBV19, the J gene TRBJ2-6; D gene unclear. This CDR3 is built from 16 residues. V gave up 0 bases and J gave up 4 bases, with 10 bases separating them. Germline CDR1 and CDR2: LNHDA and SQIVND (reference sequence). DNA of the CDR3: TGTGCCAGTAGTATAGATCGAGTCTCAGGGGCCAACGTCCTGACTTTC. Protein product: CASSIDRVSGANVLTF. Combining the CDR3 with reference TRBV19 and TRBJ2-6 gives the whole variable domain DGGITQSPKYLFRKEGQNVTLSCEQNLNHDAMYWYRQDPGQGLRLIYYSQIVNDFQKGDIAEGYSVSREKKESFPLTVTSAQKNPTAFYLCASSIDRVSGANVLTFGAGSRLTVL.

The CDR3 sequence is CAIRSVEDTQYF. As DNA, the CDR3 is TGTGCCATCCGGTCAGTGGAGGATACGCAGTATTTT. This chain uses TRBV10-3 with TRBJ2-3, with D hard to call. The germline V gene encodes CDR1 ENHRY and CDR2 SYGVKD. Deletions cut 8 bases from V and 6 bases from J, with 12 bases between. This CDR3 has 12 residues.

This clone was seen just once. The rearrangement joins TRBV6-5 to TRBJ2-7; 7 bases match TRBD2. The CDR3 is 15 residues long. Germline-derived CDR1 and CDR2 are MNHEY and SVGAGI. The junction had 9 bases not matched to a gene; V was cut back by 7 bases and J by 0 bases. In DNA form, the CDR3 reads TGTGCCAGCACCAAAATTAAGCGGGGCTCCTACGAGCAGTACTTC. Residues: CASTKIKRGSYEQYF.

The chain joins TRBV7-9 to TRBJ1-4; D not certain. Per germline, CDR1 SEHNR and CDR2 FQNEAQ (reference sequence). Trimming cost V 0 bases and J 10 bases, with 6 bases left between them. This CDR3 spans 12 amino acids. CDR3 DNA sequence: TGTGCCAGCAGCTTAGCGGCAGGAAAACTGTTTTTT. Translating gives CASSLAAGKLFF.

The V call is TRBV5-4, the J call TRBJ2-7; the D gene is possibly TRBD1 (6 bases). Germline CDR1 SGHNT, CDR2 YYREEE (reference sequence). V was clipped by 4 bases and J by 2 bases, with 16 bases between them. The CDR3 is 15 residues long. This CDR3 reads CASSVRGQTTYEQYF. The CDR3 DNA sequence: TGTGCCAGCAGCGTCCGAGGACAGACGACCTACGAGCAGTACTTC. Based on the CDR3 plus reference TRBV5-4 and TRBJ2-7, the full variable domain is ETGVTQSPTHLIKTRGQQVTLRCSSQSGHNTVSWYQQALGQGPQFIFQYYREEENGRGNFPPRFSGLQFPNYSSELNVNALELDDSALYLCASSVRGQTTYEQYFGPGTRLTVT.

The chain carries TRBV20-1 and TRBJ2-1; the D gene is possibly TRBD1 (5 bases). CDR3 length: 11 amino acids. Trimming pared 8 bases from V and 5 bases from J, leaving 10 bases between. CDR1 and CDR2 from the germline V gene are DFQATT and SNEGSKA (reference sequence). The CDR3: CSPTGDNEQFF. The CDR3 DNA reads as TGCAGTCCCACAGGAGACAATGAGCAGTTCTTC.

J is TRBJ2-7 and V is TRBV11-2; D unresolved. The V end lost 2 bases, the J end lost 0 bases, and 11 bases lay between the germline ends. The V gene's germline CDR1 is SGHAT and CDR2 FQNNGV. The CDR3 sequence is 15 residues long. This CDR3 is CASSLTVAGSYEQYF. The CDR3, as DNA: TGTGCCAGCAGCTTAACCGTCGCAGGCTCCTACGAGCAGTACTTC.

The chain links TRBV5-1 to TRBJ2-7; a possible D gene is TRBD2 (5 bases). CDR1 SGHRS and CDR2 YFSETQ come from the germline V gene. The length of the CDR3 is 13 residues. V was trimmed by 0 bases and J by 7 bases, leaving 11 bases between them. The CDR3 loop is CASSLGTPGEQYF. Here the CDR3 DNA reads TGCGCCAGCAGCTTGGGGACCCCGGGGGAGCAGTACTTC.

V and J are TRBV1 and TRBJ2-1; TRBD2, the D gene given by the table, was not confirmed from the DNA. TRBV1 constitutes a pseudogene. The CDR3 sequence is 17 residues long. CDR3 protein: CTSSQFGLAGPYNEQFF. Here the CDR3 DNA reads TGCACCAGCAGCCAGTTTGGGCTAGCGGGGCCCTACAATGAGCAGTTCTTC.

The DNA of the CDR3 is TGTGCCAGCAACCCGGACAGGGCAGGACATGGCTACACCTTC. Its protein product is CASNPDRAGHGYTF. The rearrangement links TRBV28 to TRBJ1-2; 8 bases align to TRBD1. The CDR3 loop spans 14 amino acids. Per germline, CDR1 MDHEN and CDR2 SYDVKM. Trimming cost V 7 bases and J 6 bases; bases outside gene matches: 10.

This clone was recorded only once. The chain has TRBV5-1 and TRBJ1-4; D possibly corresponds to TRBD1 (6 bases). This CDR3 contains 14 residues. V was clipped by 10 bases and J by 8 bases, with 21 bases between them. Germline-derived CDR1 and CDR2 are SGHRS and YFSETQ. The CDR3: CASSPGVQGEKLFF. CDR3 coding DNA: TGCGCCTCCAGTCCCGGAGTACAGGGAGAAAAACTGTTTTTT.

Only one count was recorded for this clone. The chain has TRBV11-2 and TRBJ1-1; D remains unclear. The CDR3 contains 14 residues. Germline V gives CDR1 SGHAT, CDR2 FQNNGV. V was cut by 3 bases and J by 1 base, with 9 bases left in between. The CDR3 DNA is TGTGCCAGCAGCTTGGATCTCTGGAACACTGAAGCTTTCTTT. Translation: CASSLDLWNTEAFF. Full variable domain (rest looked up from reference TRBV11-2 and TRBJ1-1): EAGVAQSPRYKIIEKRQSVAFWCNPISGHATLYWYQQILGQGPKLLIQFQNNGVVDDSQLPKDRFSAERLKGVDSTLKIQPAKLEDSAVYLCASSLDLWNTEAFFGQGTRLTVV.

This rearrangement joins TRBV11-1 to TRBJ2-1, with TRBD2 matching 8 bases. This CDR3 has 16 amino acids. Germline trimming cut 5 bases from V and 0 bases from J; bases unmatched to any gene: 6. Per the germline V gene, CDR1 is SGHAT and CDR2 is FQDESV (reference sequence). The CDR3: CASSPLLAASYNEQFF. The CDR3 coding sequence is TGTGCCAGCAGCCCCCTACTAGCGGCCTCCTACAATGAGCAGTTCTTC.

CDR3 in amino acids: CASSSSVTRNYNEQFF. The CDR3 DNA reads TGTGCCAGCAGTTCTTCCGTGACTAGGAACTACAATGAGCAGTTCTTC. The V gene is TRBV27, the J gene TRBJ2-1; the D gene is possibly TRBD2 (6 bases). CDR3 length equals 16 residues. Germline V lookup: CDR1 MNHEY, CDR2 SMNVEV (reference sequence). V shed 4 bases and J shed 3 bases, with 16 bases lying between them.

This chain joins TRBV29-1 and TRBJ2-1; D unclear. Per germline, CDR1 SQVTM and CDR2 ANQGSEA. Trimming left V 2 bases short and J 7 bases short, with 12 bases between. The CDR3 sequence is 13 residues long. The chain's CDR3 is CSVEWFAGNEQFF. In DNA form, the CDR3 reads TGCAGCGTTGAATGGTTCGCTGGTAATGAGCAGTTCTTC.

This CDR3 reads CASSLRGRSGYTF. The CDR3 DNA follows: TGTGCCAGCAGCCTACGTGGTAGAAGCGGCTACACCTTC. The rearrangement joins TRBV5-4 to TRBJ1-2; D call uncertain. In germline, CDR1 is SGHNT, CDR2 YYREEE (reference sequence). V was cut by 4 bases and J by 8 bases, with 15 bases left in between. The CDR3 has 13 amino acids.

The chain links TRBV4-1 to TRBJ2-6; 7 positions match TRBD2. V lost 0 bases to trimming and J lost 2 bases; unmatched junction nucleotides: 4. Germline CDR1 and CDR2: MGHRA and YSYEKL. This CDR3 contains 17 residues. The CDR3 coding sequence is TGCGCCAGCAGCCAAGATCGGGGGGACCCTGGGGCCAACGTCCTGACTTTC. Its protein product is CASSQDRGDPGANVLTF.